The clone carrying this TCR beta chain appeared many times. As yet, its antigen is unknown. The PCR used 60 Vbeta and 13 Jbeta primers. The assay was immunoSEQ multiplex PCR, and TCRdb's table has in-frame clones only and misses some. Of approximately 45,000 clones detected, around two thirds appear once; the ten largest clones hold approximately 3.2%. The V gene's germline CDR1 is LGHNA and CDR2 YNFKEQ. Trimming took 4 bases from V and 6 from J; bases not matched to a gene: 11. This CDR3 region has 16 residues. The entry originates in a study of cytomegalovirus exposure and HLA in healthy donors. Study-level background: From roughly 180 million T cells, an earlier analysis saw 120 million or so unique TCR beta sequences.

Study-wide results and limits: TRBV6-2, TRBV6-3 and other indistinguishable V segments were excluded.

The sequenced sample was PBMCs. The TCR comes from a woman in her twenties or thirties in good health and CMV-seronegative. This chain uses TRBV4-2 with TRBJ1-4, with TRBD1 identical over 7 bases. The CDR3 region is CASSRGGAEVYEKLFF. Written as DNA, the CDR3 is TGTGCCAGCAGCCGAGGGGGCGCGGAGGTTTATGAAAAACTGTTTTTT.